Listed below are T cell receptor beta chains from one sample, sequenced in a study of CD8+CD57+ T cells in acquired aplastic anemia. TCRdb reanalysed the reads using MiXCR and keeps one entry per CDR3 protein. The sample carries 200,000 to 300,000 distinct CDR3 sequences, around 82% recorded once. Input material: sorted CD4+, CD8+, or CD8+CD57+ T cells (not recorded which) from PBMCs. Every receptor here comes from a human donor with aplastic anemia. The CDR3 runs from the conserved cysteine through the conserved F or W. The D gene is left open where the match is weak. Size is omitted from some rows. Given values are once, few, many or a class for expanded clones.

>NA|TRBJ2-7|TRBV5-4|NA
TGTGCCAGCAGCTTGGCGGGAAAAACCTACGAGCAGTACTTC
CASSLAGKTYEQYF
>NA|TRBJ1-4|TRBV2|NA
TGTGCCAGCAGCGTAGCGGGCACAGATGAAAAGCAGTTTTTT
CASSVAGTDEKQFF
>TRBD2|TRBJ2-7|TRBV19|NA
TGTGCCAGTAGTATGACTAGCGGATTTTCCTACGAGCAGTACTTC
CASSMTSGFSYEQYF
>NA|TRBJ1-2|TRBV7-2|NA
TGTGCCAGCAGCTTGGCGGGAGGCGGCGATACGCAGTATTGCACCTTC
CASSLAGGGDTQYCTF
>NA|TRBJ1-5|TRBV7-8|NA
TGTGCCAGCAGCGTAGGGGGAGGCCCCGATCAGCCCCAGCATTTT
CASSVGGGPDQPQHF
>NA|TRBJ1-2|TRBV9|NA
TGTGTCAGCAGTCCCGGGGAGGTCTCCTACGAGCAGTACACCTTC
CVSSPGEVSYEQYTF
>TRBD2|TRBJ2-1|TRBV9|NA
TGTGCCAGCGGCGCGACTGGGACTAGCGGTTTCAATGAGCAGTTCTTC
CASGATGTSGFNEQFF
>NA|TRBJ2-1|TRBV15|NA
TGTGCCACCAGCAGCCAAAGCGAGCACAAGGACCAGTTCTTC
CATSSQSEHKDQFF
>NA|TRBJ2-5|TRBV2|once
TGTGCCAGCAGTGATGGGGGGATCCATGAGCACCTGTTCTTC
CASSDGGIHEHLFF
>TRBD2|TRBJ2-7|TRBV9|NA
TGTGCCAGCAGCTTTGGCGGGGGTCAAACCTACGAGCAGTACTTC
CASSFGGGQTYEQYF
>NA|TRBJ2-4|TRBV11-3|NA
TGTGCCAGCGGCGGAGGCGGGATGATTCAGTACTTC
CASGGGGMIQYF
>NA|TRBJ1-1|TRBV11-3|few
NA
CASSFYICSASSWGRKNTEAFF
>NA|TRBJ2-1|TRBV20-1|many
TGCAGTACTAGAGGAGGCACCCATATAGTGGATGAGCAGTTCTTC
CSTRGGTHIVDEQFF
>NA|TRBJ2-3|TRBV9|NA
TGTGCCAGCAGCCACCTCGATGGGAGCACTGAAGCTTTT
CASSHLDGSTEAF
>TRBD2|TRBJ2-1|TRBV10-3|once
TGTGCCATCAGTGCGCGGGAGGCGGGCGATGAGCAGTTCTTC
CAISAREAGDEQFF
>NA|TRBJ2-1|TRBV7-2|NA
TGTGCCAGCAGCTTTCCTAGCGCAATTAGCAGTTCGCAGTTCTTC
CASSFPSAISSSQFF
>NA|TRBJ2-3|TRBV2|NA
TGTGCCAGCAGTCAGTCTAGTGGGGGATACTACGATGAGCAGTATTTT
CASSQSSGGYYDEQYF
>NA|TRBJ1-6|TRBV7-8|NA
TGTGCCAGCAGCTTAGCGGGAGGGCTCGGTACGCAGTTTCACTTT
CASSLAGGLGTQFHF
>NA|TRBJ2-3|TRBV7-8|NA
TGTGCCAGCAGCGTCGGGTCAGCTGGTCGGTATTTT
CASSVGSAGRYF
>TRBD2|TRBJ2-1|TRBV19|NA
TGTGCCAGTAGTATAGCTAGCGGAGGCGAAGATAAGCAGTTCTTC
CASSIASGGEDKQFF
>TRBD1|TRBJ1-1|TRBV7-9|NA
TGTGCCAGCAGCTCCGCACTGACAGGGAACACTGACCCATTCTTT
CASSSALTGNTDPFF
>TRBD2|TRBJ2-1|TRBV24-1|many
TGTGCCACCAGTGAGAGCGGGGGGGATTCTGGTGAGCAGTTCTTC
CATSESGGDSGEQFF
>TRBD2|TRBJ2-5|TRBV2|NA
TGTGCCAGCGGCGTAGGGGCCCTAGCGGCGCAGACCTTTTACTTC
CASGVGALAAQTFYF
>NA|TRBJ2-3|TRBV9|few
TGTGCCAGCAGCGTAAGCGGAATAGATACGCAGTATTTT
CASSVSGIDTQYF
>NA|TRBJ2-3|TRBV2|NA
TGTGCCAGCAGGGACGCGGGAAGTGCCACTACGCAGTATTTT
CASRDAGSATTQYF
>NA|TRBJ1-5|TRBV7-8|NA
TGTGCCAGCAGCGTAGGGGTCTCGAGCGATCCGCCCCAGCATTTT
CASSVGVSSDPPQHF
>NA|TRBJ2-6|TRBV2|NA
TGTGCCAGCAGGTTAGGGGGTAGCTACAGGCCGTATGTTCTGACTTTC
CASRLGGSYRPYVLTF
>NA|TRBJ2-3|TRBV7-3|NA
TGTGCCAGCAGCGTAGCGTCAGACACGGAGTATTTT
CASSVASDTEYF
>TRBD1|TRBJ2-6|TRBV7-3|NA
TGTGCCAGCAGCTTAGATCTGACAGGGAACACTGTAGTGACTTTC
CASSLDLTGNTVVTF
>NA|TRBJ1-1|TRBV7-2|NA
TGTGCCAGCAGCTTAGCGGGAGGTCCCCAGGTGCAGTATGAAGCTTTCTTT
CASSLAGGPQVQYEAFF
>TRBD2|TRBJ2-3|TRBV7-7|NA
TGTTCTACTAGGTTAGCGGGAGGTCCCGATACGCAGTATTTT
CSTRLAGGPDTQYF
>NA|TRBJ2-5|TRBV7-6|once
TGTGCCAGCCTACAAGAGACCCAGTACTTC
CASLQETQYF
>NA|TRBJ2-3|TRBV7-9|NA
TGTGCCAGCAGCTTATCAGGTACGAAGTATTTTGCCCCATATTTT
CASSLSGTKYFAPYF
>TRBD2|TRBJ2-2|TRBV2|NA
TGTGCCAGCAGAACTAGCGGGGGGGCCCAGGGGGAGCTGTTTTTT
CASRTSGGAQGELFF
>TRBD2|TRBJ2-1|TRBV5-6|NA
TGTGCCAGCAGCTTGGGCGGGGGAGAGCAGTTCTTC
CASSLGGGEQFF
>NA|TRBJ1-6|TRBV7-2|NA
TGTGCCAGCAGCCCAAACCCTAGCGGGGCCTACGAGCAGTTT
CASSPNPSGAYEQF
>TRBD1|TRBJ1-6|TRBV7-8|NA
TGTGCCAGCAGCTTGCATCCGGACGGGACAGCCCTATCCTACCACTTT
CASSLHPDGTALSYHF
>TRBD1|TRBJ1-2|TRBV11-3|NA
TGTGCCAGCAGGTCACAGGGGGACGGGCTCGTATATGGCTACACCTTC
CASRSQGDGLVYGYTF
>TRBD1|TRBJ2-3|TRBV7-8|NA
TGTGCCAGCGGCGTTGGGGGCGCAGGGACAGCGTATTTC
CASGVGGAGTAYF
>NA|TRBJ2-3|TRBV7-3|NA
TGTGCCAGCAGCTTACAGGGAACTCGGGGAGCGCAGCAGTTT
CASSLQGTRGAQQF
>NA|TRBJ1-2|TRBV7-8|NA
TGTGCCAGCAGCTTTAATCCAGGCGGGGCAGCCCTTTCCACCTTC
CASSFNPGGAALSTF
>TRBD2|TRBJ2-1|TRBV7-2|NA
TGTGGCAGCAGCTTAACTAGCGGGAGCGGAGATACGCAGTTCTTC
CGSSLTSGSGDTQFF
>NA|TRBJ1-1|TRBV7-4|NA
TGTGCCAGCAGTACCTCGCTTCTAGCGGGAGAGGAGACCTTCTTT
CASSTSLLAGEETFF
>TRBD2|TRBJ2-4|TRBV7-8|NA
TGTGCCAGCAGCTATGCGGGAGTCCCTGATCAGTACTTC
CASSYAGVPDQYF